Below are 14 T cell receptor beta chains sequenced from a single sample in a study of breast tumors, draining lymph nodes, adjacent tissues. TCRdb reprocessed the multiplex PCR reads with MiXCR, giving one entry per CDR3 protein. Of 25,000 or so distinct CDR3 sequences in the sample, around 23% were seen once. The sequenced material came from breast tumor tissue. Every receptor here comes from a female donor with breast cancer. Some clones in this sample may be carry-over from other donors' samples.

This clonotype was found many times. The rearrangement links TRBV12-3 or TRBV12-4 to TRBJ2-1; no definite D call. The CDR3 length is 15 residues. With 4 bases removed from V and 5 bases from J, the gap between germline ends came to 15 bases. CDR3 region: CASSYPVPPNNEQFF. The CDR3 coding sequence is TGTGCCAGCAGTTATCCTGTTCCCCCTAACAATGAGCAGTTCTTC.

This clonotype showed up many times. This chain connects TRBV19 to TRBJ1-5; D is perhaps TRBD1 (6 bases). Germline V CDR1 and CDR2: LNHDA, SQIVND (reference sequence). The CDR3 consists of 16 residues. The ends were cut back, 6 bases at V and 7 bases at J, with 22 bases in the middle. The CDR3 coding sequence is TGTGCCAGTAGCACTCACGAGGGGGGGGGGCGGCAGCCCCAGCATTTT. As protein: CASSTHEGGGRQPQHF.

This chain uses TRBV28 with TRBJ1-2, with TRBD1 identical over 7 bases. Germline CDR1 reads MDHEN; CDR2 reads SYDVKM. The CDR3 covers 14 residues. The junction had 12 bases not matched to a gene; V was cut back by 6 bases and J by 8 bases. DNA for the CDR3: TGTGCCAGCAGCCGTACTACAGGGGCGGGCGGCTACACCTTC. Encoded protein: CASSRTTGAGGYTF.

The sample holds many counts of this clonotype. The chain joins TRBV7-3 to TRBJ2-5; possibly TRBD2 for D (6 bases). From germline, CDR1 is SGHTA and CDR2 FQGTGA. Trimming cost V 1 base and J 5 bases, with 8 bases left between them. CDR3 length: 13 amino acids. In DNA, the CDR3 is TGTGCCAGCAGCTTAATTGGGGGGGAGACCCAGTACTTC. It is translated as CASSLIGGETQYF.

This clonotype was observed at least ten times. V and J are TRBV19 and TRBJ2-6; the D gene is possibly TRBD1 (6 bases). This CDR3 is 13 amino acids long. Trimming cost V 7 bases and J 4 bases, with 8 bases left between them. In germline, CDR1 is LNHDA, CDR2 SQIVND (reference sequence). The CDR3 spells CASTGVGANVLTF. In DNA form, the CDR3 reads TGTGCCAGTACAGGGGTAGGGGCCAACGTCCTGACTTTC.

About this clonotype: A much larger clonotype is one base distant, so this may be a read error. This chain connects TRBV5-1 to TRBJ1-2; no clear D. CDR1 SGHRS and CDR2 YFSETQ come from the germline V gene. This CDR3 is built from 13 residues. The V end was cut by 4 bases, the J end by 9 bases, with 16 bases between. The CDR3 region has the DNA TGCGCCAGCAGCAATGAAGGCCAATATAGCTACACCTTC. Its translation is CASSNEGQYSYTF.

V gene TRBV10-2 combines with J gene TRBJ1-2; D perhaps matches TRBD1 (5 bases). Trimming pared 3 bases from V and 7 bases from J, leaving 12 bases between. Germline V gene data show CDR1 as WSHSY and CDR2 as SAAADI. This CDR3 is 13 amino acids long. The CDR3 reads CASSEGAVRGYTF. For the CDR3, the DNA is TGCGCCAGCAGTGAAGGGGCGGTTCGTGGCTACACCTTC.

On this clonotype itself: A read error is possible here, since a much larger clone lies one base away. Written as DNA, the CDR3 is TGTGCCAGCCCAGAATCTCCCTGCGAGCAGTACTTC. Protein sequence: CASPESPCEQYF. The rearrangement joins TRBV27 to TRBJ2-7; unclear D gene. This CDR3 spans 12 amino acids. Per the germline V gene, CDR1 is MNHEY and CDR2 is SMNVEV (reference sequence). Trimming pared 8 bases from V and 6 bases from J, leaving 14 bases between.

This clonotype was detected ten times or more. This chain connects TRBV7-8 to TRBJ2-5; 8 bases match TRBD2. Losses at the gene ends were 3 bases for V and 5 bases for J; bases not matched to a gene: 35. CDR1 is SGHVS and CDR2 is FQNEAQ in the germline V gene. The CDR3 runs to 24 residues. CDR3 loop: CASSLPRTSSRLVRRGEKWETQYF. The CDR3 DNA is TGTGCCAGCAGCTTGCCTAGGACGTCGAGTCGACTCGTACGGCGGGGGGAGAAATGGGAGACCCAGTACTTC.

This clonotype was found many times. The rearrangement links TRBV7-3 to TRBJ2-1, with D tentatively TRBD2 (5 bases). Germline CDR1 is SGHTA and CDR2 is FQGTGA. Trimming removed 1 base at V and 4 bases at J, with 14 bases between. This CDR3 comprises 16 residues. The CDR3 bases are TGTGCCAGCAGCTTAATATCAGCGGAAACTTACAATGAGCAGTTCTTC. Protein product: CASSLISAETYNEQFF.

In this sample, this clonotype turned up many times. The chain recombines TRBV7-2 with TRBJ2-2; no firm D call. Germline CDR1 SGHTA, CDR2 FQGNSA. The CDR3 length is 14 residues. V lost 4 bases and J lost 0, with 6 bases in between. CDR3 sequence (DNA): TGTGCCAGCAGCTACGAAGCGAACACCGGGGAGCTGTTTTTT. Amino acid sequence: CASSYEANTGELFF.

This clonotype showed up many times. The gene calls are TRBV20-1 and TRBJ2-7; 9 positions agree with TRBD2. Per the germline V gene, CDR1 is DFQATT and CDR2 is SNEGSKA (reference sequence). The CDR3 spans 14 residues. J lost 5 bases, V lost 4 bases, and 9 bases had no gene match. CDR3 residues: CSATISGSVNEQYF. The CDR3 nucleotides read TGCAGTGCTACTATTAGCGGGAGCGTCAACGAGCAGTACTTC.

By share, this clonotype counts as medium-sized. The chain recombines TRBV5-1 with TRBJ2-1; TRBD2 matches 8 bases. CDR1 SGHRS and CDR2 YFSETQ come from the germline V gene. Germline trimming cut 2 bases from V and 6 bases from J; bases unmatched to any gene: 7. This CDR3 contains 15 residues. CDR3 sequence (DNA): TGCGCCAGCAGCTTTAGGCTAGCGGGTGGCAATGAGCAGTTCTTC. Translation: CASSFRLAGGNEQFF.

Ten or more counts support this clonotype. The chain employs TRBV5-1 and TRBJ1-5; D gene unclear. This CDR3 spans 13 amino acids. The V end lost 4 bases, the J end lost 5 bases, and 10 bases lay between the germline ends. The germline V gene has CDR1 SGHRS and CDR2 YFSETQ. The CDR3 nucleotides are TGCGCCAGCAGCACCAACTCTGATCAGCCCCAGCATTTT. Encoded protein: CASSTNSDQPQHF.